The clone carrying this T cell receptor beta chain appeared a few times. The target antigen is unknown. The record originates from a study of shared clonotypes between healthy human individuals. Naive CD8 cells lacked CD45RO and underwent positive selection for CCR7, leaving out terminally differentiated effector memory CD45RA+ cells. Donors, healthy HIV-negative adults, lacked recent acute infections or vaccinations. CDR3 length: 14 residues. Trimming shortened V by 4 bases and J by 1 base, and 10 bases separated the two germline ends. From germline, CDR1 is SEHNR and CDR2 FQNEAQ (reference sequence). Points from the study as a whole: Against clonotypes common to all four donors, non-shared ones had lower generation probabilities.

The assay was immunoSEQ multiplex PCR, and TCRdb's table has in-frame clones only and misses some. The sample lists over 2,000,000 clones; 93% were seen once. The chain employs TRBV7-9 and TRBJ1-1; D uncertain. The source material was naive CD8+ T cells from PBMCs. The TCR originated in a man between 18 and 35 years old in good health. Some clones in this sample may be carry-over from other donors' samples. This chain's CDR3 is CASSSTHTNTEAFF. CDR3 DNA: TGTGCCAGCAGCTCCACACATACGAACACTGAAGCTTTCTTT. Complete variable domain (other parts from reference TRBV7-9 and TRBJ1-1): DTGVSQNPRHKITKRGQNVTFRCDPISEHNRLYWYRQTLGQGPEFLTYFQNEAQLEKSRLLSDRFSAERPKGSFSTLEIQRTEQGDSAMYLCASSSTHTNTEAFFGQGTRLTVV.